These 30 T cell receptor beta chains came from one sample sequenced in a study of CD8 T cells in ankylosing spondylitis (dated by TCRdb to the late 2010s). The research as a whole found: A TCR beta motif made up of seven or eight highly homologous amino acid variants appeared to be characteristic of blood from ankylosing spondylitis patients.

Their antigens are not known. Library construction relied on 5' RACE. Sequenced on an Illumina HiSeq 2500. Using fastp trimming at Q25 and MiXCR clonotype assembly, TCRdb reanalyzed the public sequencing data and kept in-frame beta chains. Each entry merges the rows of one CDR3 protein and shows their most common DNA and genes. Across this sample there are roughly 700,000 distinct CDR3 sequences, with about 20% seen only once. Around 19% of the sample rests with the top ten. The sample taken for sequencing was blood, either unsorted or a sorted T cell fraction (not recorded which). The receptors derive from a male donor with ankylosing spondylitis.

This clonotype was counted at least ten times. The J gene is TRBJ1-2, the V gene TRBV12-3 or TRBV12-4; 10 positions match TRBD1. CDR3 length: 14 amino acids. After removal of 7 bases from V and 4 bases from J, the junction contained 6 bases not matched to a gene. The CDR3 protein is CASIATGGGYGYTF. The DNA for the CDR3 is TGTGCCAGCATCGCGACAGGGGGCGGCTATGGCTACACCTTC.

The chain recombines TRBV7-3 with TRBJ2-1, with TRBD2 as a possible D gene (5 bases). V lost 0 bases and J lost 6, with 12 bases in between. Germline CDR1 reads SGHTA; CDR2 reads FQGTGA. The CDR3 has 15 amino acids. The CDR3 here is CASSLTSGSTNEQFF. CDR3 in DNA: TGTGCCAGCAGCTTAACGTCGGGGAGCACCAATGAGCAGTTCTTC.

The table lists this clonotype with a few counts. This chain uses TRBV3-1 with TRBJ2-1; TRBD2 matches at 12 bases. V trimming: 3 bases; J trimming: 7 bases; junction bases outside the gene matches: 10. The CDR3 runs to 17 residues. Germline values: CDR1 LGHDT, CDR2 YNNKEL (reference sequence). The CDR3 loop is CASSHLATSGSFNEQFF. The CDR3 DNA is TGTGCCAGCAGCCACCTAGCGACTAGCGGGAGTTTTAATGAGCAGTTCTTC.

The J gene is TRBJ2-7, the V gene TRBV6-1; either TRBD1 or TRBD2 may fit D (6 bases each). The V and J ends lost 4 bases and 3 bases respectively, with 10 bases between them. The germline V gene encodes CDR1 MNHNS and CDR2 SASEGT. This CDR3 is built from 13 residues. The CDR3 DNA follows: TGTGCCAGCAGTGGCGGGACAAACTACGAGCAGTACTTC. It yields the protein CASSGGTNYEQYF.

This clonotype was seen more than once but under ten times. This chain's CDR3 is CSARPEQTEAFF. CDR3 nucleotides: TGCAGTGCCAGACCCGAACAGACTGAAGCTTTCTTT. The V and J genes are TRBV20-1 and TRBJ1-1; no clear D. Germline loops: CDR1 DFQATT, CDR2 SNEGSKA (reference sequence). This CDR3 is 12 amino acids long. V was pared by 6 bases and J by 5 bases, with 13 bases between.

The chain uses TRBV6-2 or TRBV6-3 and TRBJ2-3, with TRBD2 identical over 8 bases. There are 17 residues in the CDR3. V trimming: 5 bases; J trimming: 0 bases; junction bases outside the gene matches: 10. CDR1 is MNHEY and CDR2 is SVGEGT in the germline V gene. CDR3 in amino acids: CASSDERERSSTDTQYF. The CDR3 nucleotides are TGTGCCAGCAGTGATGAGCGGGAGAGATCTAGCACAGATACGCAGTATTTT.

This clonotype was counted a few times. This chain links TRBV4-1 with TRBJ2-1; tentatively, D is TRBD1 (5 bases). The V and J ends lost 1 base and 0 bases respectively, with 10 bases between them. Germline assignment: CDR1 MGHRA and CDR2 YSYEKL. The CDR3 length is 16 residues. The CDR3 loop reads CASSQGGQSSYNEQFF. The CDR3 DNA reads TGCGCCAGCAGCCAAGGGGGCCAGAGCTCCTACAATGAGCAGTTCTTC.

This clonotype was counted at least ten times. The V gene is TRBV7-2, the J gene TRBJ1-1, with D unresolved. The CDR3 runs to 13 residues. Germline V gene lookup returns CDR1 SGHTA and CDR2 FQGNSA. The germline V and J ends were trimmed by 2 bases and 7 bases, with 11 bases remaining between them. CDR3 protein: CASSLRVKNEAFF. Here the CDR3 DNA reads TGTGCCAGCAGCTTACGGGTTAAGAATGAAGCTTTCTTT.

This clonotype has only a few counts. V gene TRBV7-9 combines with J gene TRBJ2-7, with a possible D match to TRBD1 (6 bases). CDR1 is SEHNR, CDR2 FQNEAQ, per germline (reference sequence). The CDR3 contains 14 residues. The V gene lost 8 bases and the J gene lost 1 base, with 15 bases spanning the gap. The CDR3 bases are TGTGCCAGCCCCCCAAAAGGACAGTCCTACGAGCAGTACTTC. Translating it yields CASPPKGQSYEQYF.

This clonotype has just a few counts. V usage is TRBV7-6 and J usage is TRBJ2-5; TRBD1 matches 7 bases. This CDR3 is 14 amino acids long. The germline gives CDR1 SGHVS, CDR2 FNYEAQ. After removal of 3 bases from V and 4 bases from J, the junction contained 5 bases not matched to a gene. This CDR3 is CASSFTGVVETQYF. The CDR3, as DNA: TGTGCCAGCAGCTTCACAGGGGTGGTAGAGACCCAGTACTTC.

The V gene is TRBV7-3, the J gene TRBJ2-3; 12 nucleotides line up with TRBD2. The trim removed 2 bases at V and 1 base at J, leaving 7 bases unmatched. The CDR3 spans 18 residues. From germline, CDR1 is SGHTA and CDR2 FQGTGA. The CDR3, as DNA: TGTGCCAGCAGCTTAGCTAGCGGGGGGGCCGGTGGCACAGATACGCAGTATTTT. This codes for CASSLASGGAGGTDTQYF.

This clonotype was detected a few times. This chain uses TRBV6-2 or TRBV6-3 with TRBJ2-1; 7 bases agree with TRBD2. Trimming at V came to 7 bases and at J to 12 bases, leaving 18 bases not matched to a gene. The CDR3 runs to 15 residues. Germline V gene lookup returns CDR1 MNHEY and CDR2 SVGEGT. CDR3 sequence (DNA): TGTGCCAGCACCAAAAATAGCCGGGAGACGGGAGGGCAGTTCTTC. It codes for CASTKNSRETGGQFF.

The sample holds a few counts of this clonotype. The chain joins TRBV12-3 or TRBV12-4 to TRBJ2-7; 9 bases agree with TRBD1. J gave up 4 bases and V 5 bases, and 3 bases lay outside the gene matches. CDR3 size: 13 residues. CDR3 residues: CASSTGGVYEQYF. Here the CDR3 DNA reads TGTGCCAGCAGTACAGGGGGCGTATACGAGCAGTACTTC.

In its sample, this clonotype was seen a few times. The rearrangement links TRBV4-3 to TRBJ2-1; TRBD2 might be the D (5 bases). The CDR3 has 13 amino acids. The germline V and J ends were trimmed by 8 bases and 4 bases, with 12 bases remaining between them. Germline CDR1 LGHNA, CDR2 YSLEER. The CDR3, as DNA: TGCGCCAGCGGGGAGTCCACTTACAATGAGCAGTTCTTC. Its protein is CASGESTYNEQFF.

This clonotype has a handful of counts. CDR3 in amino acids: CSVGAGFAYGYTF. For the CDR3, the DNA is TGCAGCGTTGGGGCGGGGTTTGCCTATGGCTACACCTTC. The rearrangement links TRBV29-1 to TRBJ1-2; D is uncertain. Trimming took 4 bases from V and 4 from J, leaving 13 bases between them. This CDR3 has 13 amino acids. CDR1 is SQVTM, CDR2 ANQGSEA, per germline. The entire variable domain, with the rest obtained from reference TRBV29-1 and TRBJ1-2, is as follows: SAVISQKPSRDICQRGTSLTIQCQVDSQVTMMFWYRQQPGQSLTLIATANQGSEATYESGFVIDKFPISRPNLTFSTLTVSNMSPEDSSIYLCSVGAGFAYGYTFGSGTRLTVV.

V gene TRBV5-5 combines with J gene TRBJ2-2; 8 bases line up with TRBD2. The CDR3 spans 17 residues. The junction had 9 bases not matched to a gene; V was cut back by 0 bases and J by 5 bases. The germline gives CDR1 SGHKS, CDR2 YYEKEE (reference sequence). CDR3 region: CASSLGEREIYTGELFF. The CDR3 nucleotides are TGTGCCAGCAGCTTGGGGGAGCGGGAGATATATACCGGGGAGCTGTTTTTT.

The chain employs TRBV7-3 and TRBJ1-5; D is unclear. The CDR3 covers 14 residues. V dropped 8 bases and J dropped 3 bases, with 14 bases sitting between them. Germline loops: CDR1 SGHTA, CDR2 FQGTGA. CDR3 residues: CASLHHASNQPQHF. In nucleotides, the CDR3 is TGTGCCAGCCTCCACCATGCCTCCAATCAGCCCCAGCATTTT.

Only a few counts were recorded for this clonotype. The chain carries TRBV6-2 or TRBV6-3 and TRBJ2-7; 10 bases line up with TRBD2. The CDR3 runs 19 residues. Germline values: CDR1 MNHEY, CDR2 SVGEGT. Trimming removed 6 bases from V and 4 bases from J; junction bases left unmatched: 21. This chain's CDR3 is CASSFTVAGGLAGFYEQYF. The CDR3 DNA sequence: TGTGCCAGCAGCTTTACAGTAGCGGGAGGCCTGGCTGGGTTTTACGAGCAGTACTTC.

This clonotype was found many times. The chain joins TRBV5-1 to TRBJ2-1, with 7 bases matching TRBD2. Trimming took 2 bases from V and 7 from J; bases not matched to a gene: 6. This CDR3 has 14 amino acids. Germline V gene lookup returns CDR1 SGHRS and CDR2 YFSETQ. The CDR3 protein is CASSFGGSGNEQFF. The CDR3 DNA reads TGCGCCAGCAGCTTCGGCGGGAGCGGAAATGAGCAGTTCTTC.

This clonotype was counted ten times or more. The chain combines TRBV7-2 with TRBJ2-3; D gene uncertain. The CDR3 is 14 residues long. Trimming removed 6 bases from V and 2 bases from J, with 12 bases in between. Germline values: CDR1 SGHTA, CDR2 FQGNSA. The DNA of the CDR3 is TGTGCCAGCAGTCGAGGCCTACACACAGATACGCAGTATTTT. Its translation: CASSRGLHTDTQYF.

This clonotype was counted only a few times. The V gene is TRBV5-5, the J gene TRBJ1-1, with D possibly matching TRBD1 (5 bases). The CDR3 is 16 amino acids. V shed 3 bases and J shed 0 bases, with 15 bases lying between them. Germline lookup yields CDR1 SGHKS and CDR2 YYEKEE (reference sequence). The CDR3 DNA reads as TGTGCCAGCAGCTCCAATACCGGGGCCATGAACACTGAAGCTTTCTTT. Protein sequence: CASSSNTGAMNTEAFF.

J is TRBJ1-1 and V is TRBV5-1; TRBD1 is a possible D gene (6 bases). Germline loops: CDR1 SGHRS, CDR2 YFSETQ. The CDR3 runs to 13 residues. Between the trimmed V and J ends, which lost 4 bases and 4 bases, there was a span of 11 bases. For the CDR3, the DNA is TGCGCCAGCAGCACACAGGGTCCCACTGAAGCTTTCTTT. Its protein product is CASSTQGPTEAFF.

This chain uses TRBV25-1 with TRBJ1-6; no clear D gene. Trimming pared 6 bases from V and 4 bases from J, leaving 7 bases between. From germline, CDR1 is MGHDK and CDR2 SYGVNS. The CDR3 totals 13 residues. The CDR3 protein is CASSQGYNSPLHF. CDR3 sequence (DNA): TGTGCCAGCAGCCAAGGATATAATTCACCCCTCCACTTT.

The chain links TRBV5-1 to TRBJ1-1; D is unresolved. The CDR3 consists of 15 residues. Germline CDR1 is SGHRS and CDR2 is YFSETQ. Trimming took 0 bases from V and 0 from J, leaving 9 bases between them. DNA for the CDR3: TGCGCCAGCAGCTTGGCGACTGAACTGAACACTGAAGCTTTCTTT. Translation: CASSLATELNTEAFF.

The chain is built from TRBV12-3 or TRBV12-4 and TRBJ1-4; D remains unclear. Trimming pared 5 bases from V and 8 bases from J, leaving 15 bases between. CDR3 length: 14 residues. The chain's CDR3 is CASSGGEALEKLFF. The CDR3 coding sequence is TGTGCCAGCAGTGGTGGTGAAGCTTTGGAAAAACTGTTTTTT.

The chain couples TRBV5-1 to TRBJ2-7; 7 positions agree with TRBD1. V trimming: 4 bases; J trimming: 0 bases; junction bases outside the gene matches: 10. The CDR3 extends over 16 amino acids. Germline CDR1 and CDR2: SGHRS and YFSETQ. The chain's CDR3 is CASSPITTGASYEQYF. The CDR3 nucleotides read TGCGCCAGCAGCCCCATTACCACAGGGGCCTCCTACGAGCAGTACTTC.

This clonotype was picked up many times. The V gene is TRBV11-2, the J gene TRBJ1-2; D unresolved. The V gene lost 0 bases and the J gene lost 4 bases, with 18 bases spanning the gap. The CDR3 has 17 residues. The germline gives CDR1 SGHAT, CDR2 FQNNGV. The CDR3 here is CASSLEWAPPGGYGYTF. CDR3 DNA sequence: TGTGCCAGCAGCTTAGAGTGGGCGCCGCCCGGTGGCTATGGCTACACCTTC.

This sequence joins TRBV29-1 and TRBJ1-3; perhaps TRBD1 as D (5 bases). The CDR3 totals 14 residues. V lost 7 bases, J lost 0 bases, and 13 bases lay in between. Germline V gene data show CDR1 as SQVTM and CDR2 as ANQGSEA. This CDR3 reads CSAGTDDSGNTIYF. In DNA form, the CDR3 reads TGCAGCGCCGGGACGGACGACTCTGGAAACACCATATATTTT.

This clonotype has only a few counts. The chain recombines TRBV6-1 with TRBJ2-7; the D call may be TRBD1 or TRBD2 (5 bases each). Trimming removed 0 bases at V and 3 bases at J, with 15 bases between. The germline gives CDR1 MNHNS, CDR2 SASEGT. The CDR3 length is 16 residues. The CDR3 loop is CASSEAFGTPVYEQYF. Here the CDR3 DNA reads TGTGCCAGCAGTGAAGCCTTCGGGACGCCGGTCTACGAGCAGTACTTC.

The genes are TRBV18 and TRBJ2-1; TRBD2 aligns across 14 bases. Trimming cost V 1 base and J 4 bases; bases outside gene matches: 3. The CDR3 contains 17 residues. Germline V lookup: CDR1 KGHSH, CDR2 LQKENI. CDR3 nucleotides: TGTGCCAGCTCACCACGGACTAGCGGGGGGCAATACAATGAGCAGTTCTTC. Protein sequence: CASSPRTSGGQYNEQFF.